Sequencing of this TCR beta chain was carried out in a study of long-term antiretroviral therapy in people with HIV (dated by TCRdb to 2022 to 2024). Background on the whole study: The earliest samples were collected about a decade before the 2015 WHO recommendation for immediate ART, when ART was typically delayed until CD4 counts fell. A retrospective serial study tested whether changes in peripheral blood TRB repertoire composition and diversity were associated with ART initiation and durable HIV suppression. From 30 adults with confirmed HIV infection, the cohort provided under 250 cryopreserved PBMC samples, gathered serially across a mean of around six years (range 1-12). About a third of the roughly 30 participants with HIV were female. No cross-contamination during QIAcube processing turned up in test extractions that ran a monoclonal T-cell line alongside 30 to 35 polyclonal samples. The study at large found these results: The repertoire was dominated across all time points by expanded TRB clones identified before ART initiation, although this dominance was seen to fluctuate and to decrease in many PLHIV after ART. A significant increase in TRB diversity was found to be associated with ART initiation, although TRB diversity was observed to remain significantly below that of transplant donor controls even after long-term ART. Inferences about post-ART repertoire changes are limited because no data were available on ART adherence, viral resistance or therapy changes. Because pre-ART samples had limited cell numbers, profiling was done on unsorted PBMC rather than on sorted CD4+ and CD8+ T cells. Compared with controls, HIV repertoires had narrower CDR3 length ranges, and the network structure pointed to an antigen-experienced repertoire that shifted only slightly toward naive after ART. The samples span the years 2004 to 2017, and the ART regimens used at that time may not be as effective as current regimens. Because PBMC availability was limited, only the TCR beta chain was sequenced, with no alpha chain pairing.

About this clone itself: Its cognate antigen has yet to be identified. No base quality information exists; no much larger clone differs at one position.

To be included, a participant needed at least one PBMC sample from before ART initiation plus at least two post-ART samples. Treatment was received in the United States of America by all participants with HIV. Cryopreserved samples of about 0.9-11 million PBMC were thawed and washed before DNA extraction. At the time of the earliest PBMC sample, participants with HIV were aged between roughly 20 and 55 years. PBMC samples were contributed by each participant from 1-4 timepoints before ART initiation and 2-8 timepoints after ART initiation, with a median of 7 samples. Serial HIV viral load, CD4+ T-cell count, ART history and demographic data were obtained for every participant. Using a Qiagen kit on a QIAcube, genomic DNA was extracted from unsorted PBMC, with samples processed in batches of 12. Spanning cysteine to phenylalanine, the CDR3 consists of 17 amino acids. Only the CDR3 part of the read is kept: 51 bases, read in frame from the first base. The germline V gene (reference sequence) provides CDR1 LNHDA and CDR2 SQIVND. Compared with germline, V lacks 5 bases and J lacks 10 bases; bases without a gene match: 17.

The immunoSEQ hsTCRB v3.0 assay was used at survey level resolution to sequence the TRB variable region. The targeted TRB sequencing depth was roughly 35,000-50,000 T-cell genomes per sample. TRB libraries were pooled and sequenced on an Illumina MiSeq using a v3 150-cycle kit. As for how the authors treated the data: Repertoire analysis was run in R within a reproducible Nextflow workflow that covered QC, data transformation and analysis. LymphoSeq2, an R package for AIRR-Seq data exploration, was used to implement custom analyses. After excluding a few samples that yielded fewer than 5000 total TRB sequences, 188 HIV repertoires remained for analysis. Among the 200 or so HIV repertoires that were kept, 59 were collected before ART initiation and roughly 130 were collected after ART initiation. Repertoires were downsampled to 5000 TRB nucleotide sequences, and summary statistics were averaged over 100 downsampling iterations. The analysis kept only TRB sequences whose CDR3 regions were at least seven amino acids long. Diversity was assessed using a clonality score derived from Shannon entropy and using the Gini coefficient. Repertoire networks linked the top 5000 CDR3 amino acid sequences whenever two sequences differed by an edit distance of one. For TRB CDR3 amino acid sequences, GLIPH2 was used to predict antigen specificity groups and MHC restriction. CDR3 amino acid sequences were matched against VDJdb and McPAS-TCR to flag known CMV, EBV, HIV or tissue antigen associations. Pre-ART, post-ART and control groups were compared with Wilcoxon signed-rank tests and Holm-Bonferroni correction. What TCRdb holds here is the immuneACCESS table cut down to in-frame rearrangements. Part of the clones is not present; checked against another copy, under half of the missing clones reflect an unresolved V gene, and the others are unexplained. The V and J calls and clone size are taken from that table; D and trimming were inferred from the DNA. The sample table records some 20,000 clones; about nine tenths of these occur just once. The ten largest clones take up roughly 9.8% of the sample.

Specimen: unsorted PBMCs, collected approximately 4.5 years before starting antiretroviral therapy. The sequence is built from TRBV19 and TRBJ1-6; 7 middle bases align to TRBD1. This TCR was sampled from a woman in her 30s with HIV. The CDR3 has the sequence CASSVGTVEGNLSPLHF. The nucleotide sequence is TGTGCCAGTAGTGTCGGGACAGTCGAGGGAAATTTGTCACCCCTCCACTTT.